Listed below are T cell receptor beta chains from one sample, sequenced in a study of T-cell memory formation after mild COVID-19. TCRdb independently ran MiXCR on the 5' RACE reads; one entry per CDR3 protein. Here the sample spans about 2,300 distinct CDR3 sequences, 60% to 85% being singletons. The sample taken for sequencing was PBMCs or a T cell subset sorted from them (not recorded which). All receptors derive from an adult who had mild COVID-19 (a few samples of this study predate the infection). Cell type and time point are not known. The CDR3 runs from the conserved cysteine through the conserved F or W. Each record gives: clone size, D gene, J gene, CDR3 length, V gene, CDR3 protein, CDR3 DNA. A D gene is named only where the DNA matches it firmly. Not every row has a clone size; where given, it reads once, few, many or a size class.

large	-	TRBJ1-2	12	TRBV12-3/TRBV12-4	CASSLTGYGYTF	TGTGCCAGCAGTCTGACAGGCTATGGCTACACCTTC
medium-sized	TRBD2	TRBJ2-3	16	TRBV9	CASSDGAGGGTDTQYF	TGTGCCAGCAGCGATGGAGCGGGGGGCGGGACAGATACGCAGTATTTT
once	TRBD2	TRBJ2-4	17	TRBV7-2	CASSHRPSGAGWNIQYF	TGTGCCAGCAGCCACCGGCCTAGCGGGGCGGGGTGGAACATTCAGTACTTC
few	-	TRBJ1-4	15	TRBV13	CASSFTRDNFEKLFF	TGTGCCAGCAGCTTTACCCGGGACAATTTTGAAAAACTGTTTTTT
once	-	TRBJ1-3	15	TRBV15	CATSRDLQGGNTIYF	TGTGCCACCAGCAGAGATCTCCAAGGGGGAAACACCATATATTTT
large	-	TRBJ2-7	17	TRBV23-1	CASSQSLWGAVSYEQYF	TGCGCCAGCAGTCAATCGTTGTGGGGGGCCGTCTCCTACGAGCAGTACTTC
-	TRBD2	TRBJ2-1	14	TRBV7-6	CASQGTSGGDEQFF	TGTGCCAGCCAAGGGACTAGCGGGGGCGATGAGCAGTTCTTC
large	-	TRBJ1-2	18	TRBV4-3	CASSIGSARSDPFYGYTF	TGCGCCAGCAGCATTGGAAGTGCGCGGTCCGATCCATTCTATGGCTACACCTTC
-	-	TRBJ2-1	10	TRBV20-1	CSARLDEQFF	TGCAGTGCAAGACTAGATGAGCAGTTCTTC
-	TRBD2	TRBJ2-1	17	TRBV11-1	CASRQGLAGDGYNEQFF	TGTGCCAGCAGACAGGGACTAGCGGGGGACGGATACAATGAGCAGTTCTTC
-	-	TRBJ1-1	13	TRBV5-6	CASSFSRNTEAFF	TGTGCCAGCAGCTTCTCCAGGAACACTGAAGCTTTCTTT
-	-	TRBJ1-1	18	TRBV3-1	CASSQGIIRQAGATEAFF	TGTGCCAGCAGCCAAGGTATAATTCGACAGGCGGGTGCCACTGAAGCTTTCTTT
medium-sized	TRBD1	TRBJ1-4	23	TRBV5-6	CASSLNSPLIWDRVSGTNEKLFF	TGTGCCAGCAGCCTGAACTCTCCTCTTATCTGGGACAGGGTATCAGGAACTAATGAAAAACTGTTTTTT
-	TRBD1	TRBJ2-1	15	TRBV2	CASKGDRGQYNEQFF	TGTGCCAGCAAAGGGGACAGGGGGCAATACAATGAGCAGTTCTTC
-	-	TRBJ1-2	14	TRBV3-1	CASSPGTTNYGYTF	TGTGCCAGCAGCCCTGGGACAACCAACTATGGCTACACCTTC
large	TRBD1	TRBJ2-2	19	TRBV5-4	CASSLLLDRGYYDTGELFF	TGTGCCAGCAGCTTGCTCCTGGACAGGGGCTACTATGACACCGGGGAGCTGTTTTTT
-	TRBD2	TRBJ2-1	18	TRBV7-9	CASSSDGTRGRVYNEQFF	TGTGCCAGCAGCTCCGACGGGACTAGGGGACGAGTCTACAATGAGCAGTTCTTC
-	-	TRBJ2-3	12	TRBV15	CATSRAWDTQYF	TGTGCCACCAGCAGAGCATGGGATACGCAGTATTTT
-	-	TRBJ2-7	14	TRBV27	CASSLTGTGYEQYF	TGTGCCAGCAGTTTAACCGGAACCGGCTACGAGCAGTACTTC
-	TRBD2	TRBJ2-5	13	TRBV20-1	CSARPYGGETQYF	TGCAGTGCGCGGCCCTACGGGGGGGAGACCCAGTACTTC
medium-sized	-	TRBJ1-2	13	TRBV14	CASSYIPGPGSTF	TGTGCCAGCAGCTACATTCCGGGCCCCGGGTCCACCTTC
few	TRBD2	TRBJ2-1	15	TRBV5-1	CASKGGEGIYNEQFF	TGCGCCAGCAAAGGAGGGGAGGGGATATACAATGAGCAGTTCTTC
-	TRBD2	TRBJ2-1	13	TRBV29-1	CSVDLAGGNEQFF	TGCAGCGTTGATTTAGCGGGCGGCAATGAGCAGTTCTTC
-	TRBD2	TRBJ2-2	21	TRBV12-3/TRBV12-4	CASSLRPRLATLLPNTGELFF	TGTGCCAGCAGTTTAAGACCGAGACTAGCGACCTTACTTCCGAACACCGGGGAGCTGTTTTTT
-	TRBD2	TRBJ2-1	15	TRBV5-1	CASSFGTSGGSEQFF	TGCGCCAGCAGCTTCGGGACTAGCGGGGGAAGTGAGCAGTTCTTC
-	TRBD2	TRBJ2-7	14	TRBV7-9	CASSLSGEPSEQYF	TGTGCCAGCAGCCTCAGCGGGGAACCCTCCGAGCAGTACTTC
once	TRBD1	TRBJ1-2	13	TRBV20-1	CSARDYRGNGYTF	TGCAGTGCTAGAGACTACAGGGGGAATGGCTACACCTTC
-	TRBD2	TRBJ2-1	14	TRBV5-6	CASSLVGLVNEQFF	TGTGCCAGCAGCTTGGTGGGACTAGTAAATGAGCAGTTCTTC
-	-	TRBJ2-1	17	TRBV12-3/TRBV12-4	CASTLRGPSGSYNEQFF	TGTGCCAGCACCCTGCGGGGGCCCTCGGGCTCCTACAATGAGCAGTTCTTC
many	TRBD1	TRBJ2-7	13	TRBV10-2	CASMTGHSYEQYF	TGCGCCAGCATGACAGGGCACTCCTACGAGCAGTACTTC
large	TRBD1	TRBJ1-5	13	TRBV7-8	CASGQGDDQPQHF	TGTGCCAGCGGACAGGGGGACGATCAGCCCCAGCATTTT
-	-	TRBJ2-5	16	TRBV7-8	CASTSGEVGLQETQYF	TGTGCCAGCACCTCCGGGGAGGTGGGTCTCCAAGAGACCCAGTACTTC
medium-sized	TRBD1	TRBJ1-3	17	TRBV4-3	CASSQEGRGRSGNTIYF	TGCGCCAGCAGCCAAGAGGGCAGGGGGAGAAGTGGAAACACCATATATTTT
large	-	TRBJ2-4	16	TRBV24-1	CATSDSTRSGKNIQYF	TGTGCCACCAGTGACTCGACCCGGTCGGGCAAAAACATTCAGTACTTC
few	TRBD2	TRBJ2-1	15	TRBV27	CASSLSGGPANEQFF	TGTGCCAGCAGTCTAAGCGGGGGCCCAGCCAATGAGCAGTTCTTC
-	TRBD2	TRBJ2-1	15	TRBV3-1	CASSLGAGGPDEQFF	TGTGCCAGCAGTCTTGGGGCGGGGGGGCCGGATGAGCAGTTCTTC
-	-	TRBJ2-7	14	TRBV5-1	CASSWTGTPYEQYF	TGCGCCAGCAGCTGGACCGGGACCCCCTACGAGCAGTACTTC
-	-	TRBJ2-7	13	TRBV10-3	CAISVGPTYEQYF	TGTGCCATCAGTGTCGGACCTACCTACGAGCAGTACTTC
-	-	TRBJ1-5	15	TRBV2	CASRKNLQGNQPQHF	TGTGCCAGCAGAAAAAACCTACAGGGCAATCAGCCCCAGCATTTT
-	TRBD2	TRBJ2-1	14	TRBV20-1	CSATSGVVYNEQFF	TGCAGTGCTACAAGCGGGGTTGTCTACAATGAGCAGTTCTTC
medium-sized	TRBD2	TRBJ2-7	19	TRBV10-3	CAISESTSGSELFTYEQYF	TGTGCCATCAGTGAGTCGACTAGCGGGAGCGAACTATTCACCTACGAGCAGTACTTC
large	TRBD1	TRBJ2-1	16	TRBV7-2	CASSLGDRVHGNEQFF	TGTGCCAGCAGTTTAGGGGACAGGGTACACGGCAATGAGCAGTTCTTC
-	TRBD2	TRBJ2-1	15	TRBV4-2	CASSHDSGRGNEQFF	TGTGCCAGCAGCCATGATAGCGGGAGGGGGAATGAGCAGTTCTTC
-	-	TRBJ2-5	14	TRBV10-1	CASSTGQNQETQYF	TGCGCCAGCAGTACGGGTCAAAACCAAGAGACCCAGTACTTC
-	TRBD1	TRBJ2-1	15	TRBV29-1	CSVEEPTGGYNEQFF	TGCAGCGTTGAAGAGCCGACAGGGGGTTACAATGAGCAGTTCTTC
-	-	TRBJ1-2	12	TRBV7-2	CASSAAQGVYTF	TGTGCCAGCAGCGCCGCCCAGGGAGTCTACACCTTC
large	TRBD1	TRBJ2-7	14	TRBV7-2	CASSLVGTGGEQYF	TGTGCCAGCAGCTTAGTTGGGACAGGGGGCGAGCAGTACTTC
medium-sized	TRBD2	TRBJ2-5	17	TRBV11-2	CASSLGRTGLVQETQYF	TGTGCCAGCAGCTTAGGTCGGACTGGACTAGTCCAAGAGACCCAGTACTTC
-	-	TRBJ2-1	14	TRBV5-1	CASSLETGYNEQFF	TGCGCCAGCAGCTTGGAGACAGGCTACAATGAGCAGTTCTTC
-	TRBD1	TRBJ1-5	15	TRBV7-9	CASSYAGTENQPQHF	TGTGCCAGCAGCTACGCCGGGACAGAGAATCAGCCCCAGCATTTT
-	-	TRBJ2-5	12	TRBV2	CACVEGWETQYF	TGTGCCTGCGTTGAGGGTTGGGAGACCCAGTACTTC
-	-	TRBJ2-3	15	TRBV24-1	CATARGPQSTDTHYF	TGTGCCACCGCCCGGGGGCCCCAAAGCACAGATACGCACTATTTT
large	TRBD1	TRBJ1-6	17	TRBV5-1	CASTDLGQGARNSPLHF	TGCGCCAGCACGGATCTGGGACAGGGGGCCCGGAATTCACCCCTCCACTTT
-	-	TRBJ2-1	13	TRBV29-1	CSLRDGLYNEQFF	TGCAGCCTGAGGGACGGACTCTACAATGAGCAGTTCTTC